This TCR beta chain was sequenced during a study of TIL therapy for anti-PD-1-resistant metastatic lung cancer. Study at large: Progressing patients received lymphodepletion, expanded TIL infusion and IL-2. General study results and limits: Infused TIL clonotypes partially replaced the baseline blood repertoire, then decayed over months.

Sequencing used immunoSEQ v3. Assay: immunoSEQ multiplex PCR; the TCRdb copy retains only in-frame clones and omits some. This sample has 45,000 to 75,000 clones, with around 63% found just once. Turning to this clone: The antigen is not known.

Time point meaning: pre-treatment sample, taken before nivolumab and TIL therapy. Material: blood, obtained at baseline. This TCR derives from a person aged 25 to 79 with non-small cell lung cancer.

The CDR3 DNA reads TGCGCCAGCAGCTTGGATGGGAGCTACCAGCCCCAGCATTTT. The encoded protein is CASSLDGSYQPQHF. This chain uses TRBV5-1 with TRBJ1-5, with D uncertain. CDR3 length equals 14 residues. Germline values: CDR1 SGHRS, CDR2 YFSETQ. The ends were cut back, 0 bases at V and 7 bases at J, with 11 bases in the middle. The entire variable domain, with the rest obtained from reference TRBV5-1 and TRBJ1-5, is as follows: KAGVTQTPRYLIKTRGQQVTLSCSPISGHRSVSWYQQTPGQGLQFLFEYFSETQRNKGNFPGRFSGRQFSNSRSEMNVSTLELGDSALYLCASSLDGSYQPQHFGDGTRLSIL.